Listed below are T cell receptor beta chains from one sample, sequenced in a study of blood T cells in healthy people across ages. TCRdb ran MiXCR on the 5' RACE reads and lists one entry per CDR3 protein. The sample shows 650,000 to 1,000,000 distinct CDR3 sequences, around 34% of them seen only once. The sequenced sample was blood. The receptors here all came from a man younger than 35 in good health. Each CDR3 is given with its conserved first and last residue. The order of the fields is clone size, D gene, V gene, J gene, CDR3 DNA, CDR3 protein. D genes are given only for firm matches. A clone size is listed for some rows: how often the clone was seen (once, few, many), or a class if it is expanded.

clone_size: once; d_call: NA; v_call: TRBV10-3; j_call: TRBJ1-5; cdr3_nt: TGTGCCATCAGTGGTCCAGGGGAGGGCCAGCCCCAGCATTTT; cdr3_aa: CAISGPGEGQPQHF
clone_size: many; d_call: NA; v_call: TRBV20-1; j_call: TRBJ2-3; cdr3_nt: TGCAGTGCTAGAGTCCTCAGGGGTGGCACAGATACGCAGTATTTT; cdr3_aa: CSARVLRGGTDTQYF
clone_size: NA; d_call: NA; v_call: TRBV5-1; j_call: TRBJ1-1; cdr3_nt: TGCGCCAGCAGGGAGGGTGTCATCACTGAAGCTTTCTTT; cdr3_aa: CASREGVITEAFF
clone_size: NA; d_call: NA; v_call: TRBV24-1; j_call: TRBJ1-4; cdr3_nt: TGTGCCACCAGTGCAGGCTCGGCGCTCGATGAAAAACTGTTTTTT; cdr3_aa: CATSAGSALDEKLFF
clone_size: NA; d_call: NA; v_call: TRBV5-1; j_call: TRBJ1-2; cdr3_nt: TGCGCCAGCAGCGTGGATCTCACAGAAAATGGCTACACCTTC; cdr3_aa: CASSVDLTENGYTF
clone_size: NA; d_call: NA; v_call: TRBV4-3; j_call: TRBJ1-1; cdr3_nt: TGCGCCAGCAGCCAAGCCTTATTGGGCTATGAGTACACTGAAGCTTTCTTT; cdr3_aa: CASSQALLGYEYTEAFF
clone_size: NA; d_call: NA; v_call: TRBV5-1; j_call: TRBJ2-5; cdr3_nt: TGCGCCAGCAGCCCCTTGGGGGCCAAGACCCAGTACTTC; cdr3_aa: CASSPLGAKTQYF
clone_size: NA; d_call: NA; v_call: TRBV2; j_call: TRBJ1-6; cdr3_nt: TGTGCCAGCAGTGCAGGGGCGGGTAATTCACCCCTCCACTTT; cdr3_aa: CASSAGAGNSPLHF
clone_size: many; d_call: TRBD1; v_call: TRBV20-1; j_call: TRBJ1-2; cdr3_nt: TGCAGTGCCCTGGGACAGGGAAGTATTAACTATGGCTACACCTTC; cdr3_aa: CSALGQGSINYGYTF
clone_size: NA; d_call: NA; v_call: TRBV29-1; j_call: TRBJ1-4; cdr3_nt: TGCAGCGTTCCGGGAGGGAACAATGAAAAACTGTTTTTT; cdr3_aa: CSVPGGNNEKLFF
clone_size: few; d_call: NA; v_call: TRBV7-9; j_call: TRBJ1-4; cdr3_nt: TGTGCCAGCAGCCCAACGTCGGGAGGGGAAAAACTGTTTTTT; cdr3_aa: CASSPTSGGEKLFF
clone_size: few; d_call: NA; v_call: TRBV7-8; j_call: TRBJ1-5; cdr3_nt: TGTGCCAGCAGCCCAGGGCCCCGCTTCAATCAGCCCCAGCATTTT; cdr3_aa: CASSPGPRFNQPQHF
clone_size: few; d_call: NA; v_call: TRBV6-1; j_call: TRBJ1-2; cdr3_nt: TGTGCCAGCAGTGAAACTGTCTCTAGGTTGACAGCTAACTATGGCTACACCTTC; cdr3_aa: CASSETVSRLTANYGYTF
clone_size: few; d_call: NA; v_call: TRBV14; j_call: TRBJ1-4; cdr3_nt: TGTGCCAGCAGCCAAGACGGAGGGGCGAGGCGAAATGAAAAACTGTTTTTT; cdr3_aa: CASSQDGGARRNEKLFF
clone_size: many; d_call: NA; v_call: TRBV5-1; j_call: TRBJ2-1; cdr3_nt: TGCGCCAGCAGCTTCGGGGGGCTCTCCTACAATGAGCAGTTCTTC; cdr3_aa: CASSFGGLSYNEQFF
clone_size: NA; d_call: TRBD1; v_call: TRBV28; j_call: TRBJ1-5; cdr3_nt: TGTGCCAGCAGTTTTACCCGGGGTTCCGGACAGGTCTCTGGTGTGAATCAGCCCCAGCATTTT; cdr3_aa: CASSFTRGSGQVSGVNQPQHF
clone_size: NA; d_call: NA; v_call: TRBV20-1; j_call: TRBJ1-1; cdr3_nt: TGCAGTGCTAGAGACCCCGGACAGAACTTGAACACTGAAGCTTTCTTT; cdr3_aa: CSARDPGQNLNTEAFF
clone_size: NA; d_call: NA; v_call: TRBV20-1; j_call: TRBJ1-1; cdr3_nt: TGCAGTGCTAGAGACACAGGGAAGGGCGCTGAAGCTTTCTTT; cdr3_aa: CSARDTGKGAEAFF
clone_size: NA; d_call: TRBD1; v_call: TRBV18; j_call: TRBJ2-5; cdr3_nt: TGTGCCAGCTCACCAAACAGGGGTGAGACCCAGTACTTC; cdr3_aa: CASSPNRGETQYF
clone_size: NA; d_call: NA; v_call: TRBV2; j_call: TRBJ1-6; cdr3_nt: TGTGCCAGCAAGCGGGACGGATTAAATTCACCCCTCCACTTT; cdr3_aa: CASKRDGLNSPLHF
clone_size: few; d_call: TRBD1; v_call: TRBV12-3/TRBV12-4; j_call: TRBJ1-1; cdr3_nt: TGTGCCAGCACCGACCGGACAGGGAGGACTGAAGCTTTCTTT; cdr3_aa: CASTDRTGRTEAFF
clone_size: NA; d_call: TRBD1; v_call: TRBV20-1; j_call: TRBJ1-1; cdr3_nt: TGCAGTGCCCACGTACAGGGGGTCTTGAGTGAAGCTTTCTTT; cdr3_aa: CSAHVQGVLSEAFF
clone_size: NA; d_call: NA; v_call: TRBV15; j_call: TRBJ2-3; cdr3_nt: TGTGCCACCAGCAGCTGGGACACAGATACGCAGTATTTT; cdr3_aa: CATSSWDTDTQYF
clone_size: NA; d_call: NA; v_call: TRBV27; j_call: TRBJ1-5; cdr3_nt: TGTGCCAGCAGCCCCTACGGGGCTAGGGGCAATCAGCCCCAGCATTTT; cdr3_aa: CASSPYGARGNQPQHF